One sample yielded the 27 T cell receptor beta chains listed below, sequenced in a study of blood T cell repertoires in COVID-19. TCRdb keeps only in-frame clones here, not all; method: immunoSEQ multiplex PCR. Of some 500,000 clones in the sample, 70% to 90% were seen once. What was sequenced was PBMCs or T cells enriched from blood (not recorded which). The receptor set was obtained from a woman between 40 and 55 years old who had recovered from COVID-19.

The genes are TRBV9 and TRBJ2-1, with 7 nucleotides matching TRBD1. The CDR3 is 13 amino acids. Germline V gene data show CDR1 as SGDLS and CDR2 as YYNGEE. The junction had 3 bases not matched to a gene; V was cut back by 1 base and J by 8 bases. The CDR3 spells CASSVRGGHEQFF. The CDR3 DNA reads TGTGCCAGCAGCGTAAGAGGGGGCCATGAGCAGTTCTTC.

This chain links TRBV30 with TRBJ2-1, with 9 bases identical to TRBD1. This CDR3 is built from 15 residues. The V gene end was trimmed by 5 bases and the J gene end by 3 bases; junction bases not matched to a gene: 8. Germline loops: CDR1 GTSNPN, CDR2 SVGIG (reference sequence). The DNA for the CDR3 is TGTGCCTGGGGGGGGACAGGGAAAGGCTACAATGAGCAGTTCTTC. Translating it yields CAWGGTGKGYNEQFF.

This clone showed up just once. The genes are TRBV2 and TRBJ1-4, with D possibly being TRBD1 (5 bases). Germline-derived CDR1 and CDR2 are SNHLY and FYNNEI. This CDR3 comprises 13 residues. Trimming took 7 bases from V and 6 from J, leaving 12 bases between them. The CDR3 spells CASIAQVDEKLFF. The CDR3 region has the DNA TGTGCCAGCATTGCACAGGTCGATGAAAAACTGTTTTTT.

A single count supports this clone. The gene calls are TRBV2 and TRBJ2-5, with 12 bases lining up with TRBD1. CDR1 and CDR2 from the germline V gene are SNHLY and FYNNEI. V dropped 11 bases and J dropped 5; count of bases not matched to a gene: 6. The CDR3 contains 13 residues. The CDR3 DNA reads as TGTGCCGGGGTGGGGACAGGGGGCGAGACCCAGTACTTC. This translates into CAGVGTGGETQYF.

This clone has a handful of counts. The chain combines TRBV3-1 (or the pseudogene TRBV3-2) with TRBJ2-2; TRBD2 matches 12 bases. The germline gives CDR1 LGHDT, CDR2 YNNKEL (reference sequence). CDR3 size: 20 residues. V trimming: 0 bases; J trimming: 0 bases; junction bases outside the gene matches: 8. The CDR3: CASSQDRRASGRANTGELFF. CDR3 sequence (DNA): TGTGCCAGCAGCCAAGATAGACGGGCTAGCGGGAGGGCGAACACCGGGGAGCTGTTTTTT.

This clone appeared a single time. The chain recombines TRBV27 with TRBJ2-7, with D possibly matching TRBD2 (7 bases). V was cut by 0 bases and J by 4 bases, with 25 bases left in between. The germline CDR1 and CDR2 sequences are MNHEY and SMNVEV (reference sequence). This CDR3 is built from 19 residues. CDR3 coding DNA: TGTGCCAGCAGTTTATCGATCAGTCCTTTCGGGGGGCTGAGATACGAGCAGTACTTC. Protein product: CASSLSISPFGGLRYEQYF.

This rearrangement joins TRBV5-4 to TRBJ2-5; weak D call: TRBD2 (6 bases). The ends were cut back, 0 bases at V and 0 bases at J, with 9 bases in the middle. Germline V lookup: CDR1 SGHNT, CDR2 YYREEE (reference sequence). This CDR3 comprises 15 residues. DNA for the CDR3: TGTGCCAGCAGCTTGGCCAAGCGGGACCAAGAGACCCAGTACTTC. Its translation: CASSLAKRDQETQYF. Supplemented by reference TRBV5-4 and TRBJ2-5, the full variable domain reads ETGVTQSPTHLIKTRGQQVTLRCSSQSGHNTVSWYQQALGQGPQFIFQYYREEENGRGNFPPRFSGLQFPNYSSELNVNALELDDSALYLCASSLAKRDQETQYFGPGTRLLVL.

This clone was seen more than once but under ten times. As DNA, the CDR3 is TGTGCCAGCAGGGCCGGGACAGCCAATTCACCCCTCCACTTT. This sequence encodes CASRAGTANSPLHF. This chain connects TRBV6-5 to TRBJ1-6, with TRBD1 identical over 7 bases. The CDR3 runs 14 residues. CDR1 and CDR2 (germline): MNHEY, SVGAGI. The junction had 6 bases not matched to a gene; V was cut back by 6 bases and J by 7 bases.

This chain uses TRBV3-1 (or the pseudogene TRBV3-2) with TRBJ1-1, with a tentative D call TRBD1 (6 bases). The CDR3 length is 13 residues. V gave up 4 bases and J gave up 6 bases, with 12 bases separating them. Looked up from germline, CDR1 is LGHDT and CDR2 is YNNKEL (reference sequence). This CDR3 reads CASSLIQGAEAFF. CDR3 coding DNA: TGTGCCAGCAGCCTGATACAGGGAGCTGAAGCTTTCTTT.

The V gene is TRBV27, the J gene TRBJ1-2; D possibly corresponds to TRBD1 (5 bases). V gave up 8 bases and J gave up 4 bases, with 8 bases separating them. Germline V CDR1 and CDR2: MNHEY, SMNVEV (reference sequence). The CDR3 length is 11 residues. The CDR3 reads CASRTPYGYTF. The CDR3 DNA follows: TGTGCCAGCCGGACACCCTATGGCTACACCTTC.

The chain employs TRBV4-1 and TRBJ1-5; 10 positions agree with TRBD1. CDR3 length: 15 amino acids. The germline V gene has CDR1 MGHRA and CDR2 YSYEKL. Trimming took 1 base from V and 9 from J; bases not matched to a gene: 6. Here the CDR3 DNA reads TGCGCCAGCAGCCAAGGACAGGGGGCCAGTTGGCCCCAGCATTTT. Translating it yields CASSQGQGASWPQHF.

The chain couples TRBV11-2 to TRBJ1-2; the D is unclear. Germline CDR1 SGHAT, CDR2 FQNNGV. This CDR3 has 15 residues. V was trimmed by 1 base and J by 0 bases, leaving 9 bases between them. The CDR3 DNA sequence: TGTGCCAGCAGCTTAGCCAGATCTTCTAACTATGGCTACACCTTC. Amino acid sequence: CASSLARSSNYGYTF.

In its sample, this clone was seen a few times. The rearrangement uses TRBV6-6 and TRBJ1-2, with D possibly being TRBD1 (5 bases). CDR1 MNHNY and CDR2 SVGAGI come from the germline V gene (reference sequence). There are 17 residues in the CDR3. Trimming shortened V by 5 bases and J by 0 bases, and 19 bases separated the two germline ends. The DNA for the CDR3 is TGTGCCAGCAGTCCAGGTCGTTCAGGGATTACTAACTATGGCTACACCTTC. Translation: CASSPGRSGITNYGYTF.

This chain links TRBV6-5 with TRBJ1-2; unclear D gene. Germline assignment: CDR1 MNHEY and CDR2 SVGAGI. V lost 8 bases, J lost 1 base, and 8 bases lay in between. The CDR3 is 12 amino acids. The CDR3 protein is CASRTSNYGYTF. CDR3 coding DNA: TGTGCCAGCCGGACTAGTAACTATGGCTACACCTTC.

The chain is built from TRBV7-9 and TRBJ1-5; 7 bases map to TRBD1. V shed 5 bases and J 6 bases; nucleotides not matched to a gene: 7. Germline V lookup: CDR1 SEHNR, CDR2 FQNEAQ (reference sequence). This CDR3 is built from 14 residues. The CDR3 DNA follows: TGTGCCAGCAGCACCGACAGGGTCAGTCAGCCCCAGCATTTT. Translated: CASSTDRVSQPQHF.

The gene calls are TRBV5-1 and TRBJ2-3; D might be TRBD2 (6 bases). The germline V gene encodes CDR1 SGHRS and CDR2 YFSETQ. The CDR3 spans 15 residues. The V gene lost 1 base and the J gene lost 5 bases, with 14 bases spanning the gap. The CDR3 DNA reads as TGCGCCAGCAGCTTGTTAGCGGAGCGGATAGATACGCAGTATTTT. Protein product: CASSLLAERIDTQYF.

This clone was counted a single time. V usage is TRBV10-3 and J usage is TRBJ1-6; TRBD1 might be the D (6 bases). The length of the CDR3 is 14 residues. Trimming pared 9 bases from V and 8 bases from J, leaving 17 bases between. Germline CDR1 ENHRY, CDR2 SYGVKD. The CDR3 DNA follows: TGTGCCATATGCCGGGACAAGCATGATTCACCCCTCCACTTT. Its protein product is CAICRDKHDSPLHF.

The chain uses TRBV7-9 and TRBJ2-7; the D gene is possibly TRBD2 (6 bases). V was cut by 5 bases and J by 3 bases, with 17 bases left in between. The germline V gene has CDR1 SEHNR and CDR2 FQNEAQ (reference sequence). CDR3 length: 15 amino acids. The CDR3 spells CASSLPGDSVYEQYF. DNA of the CDR3: TGTGCCAGCAGCCTACCTGGGGACTCCGTCTACGAGCAGTACTTC.

The chain combines TRBV6-5 with TRBJ2-5, with TRBD2 matching over 7 bases. V lost 0 bases and J lost 4; bases outside the gene matches: 5. The CDR3 runs to 15 residues. Germline V gene sequence: CDR1 MNHEY, CDR2 SVGAGI. The CDR3 DNA is TGTGCCAGCAGTTACTCAATGGGGGAGGGAGAGACCCAGTACTTC. Translation: CASSYSMGEGETQYF.

This chain joins TRBV4-1 and TRBJ1-1, with D unclear. Germline V lookup: CDR1 MGHRA, CDR2 YSYEKL. The CDR3 spans 16 residues. The ends were cut back, 4 bases at V and 5 bases at J, with 20 bases in the middle. The CDR3 DNA reads as TGCGCCAGCAGCCGAATCCCCGTCCGAGGTGATACTGAAGCTTTCTTT. Translated: CASSRIPVRGDTEAFF.

The V and J genes are TRBV5-1 and TRBJ1-6; 9 bases line up with TRBD1. There are 14 residues in the CDR3. Germline V gives CDR1 SGHRS, CDR2 YFSETQ. Trimming cost V 4 bases and J 8 bases; bases outside gene matches: 4. The CDR3: CASSPDRGDSPLHF. The CDR3 DNA is TGCGCCAGCAGCCCCGACAGGGGGGATTCACCCCTCCACTTT.

V is TRBV5-8 and J is TRBJ2-3; D perhaps matches TRBD1 (6 bases). The CDR3 extends over 16 amino acids. V lost 4 bases, J lost 0 bases, and 15 bases lay in between. Germline CDR1 reads SGHTS; CDR2 reads YDEGEE. The CDR3 DNA reads TGTGCCAGCAGCCAAACCGGGACACTTAGCACAGATACGCAGTATTTT. Its protein is CASSQTGTLSTDTQYF. Combining the CDR3 with reference TRBV5-8 and TRBJ2-3 gives the whole variable domain EAGVTQSPTHLIKTRGQQATLRCSPISGHTSVYWYQQALGLGLQFLLWYDEGEERNRGNFPPRFSGRQFPNYSSELNVNALELEDSALYLCASSQTGTLSTDTQYFGPGTRLTVL.

V and J are TRBV5-4 and TRBJ2-2, with D maybe TRBD1 (5 bases). Germline CDR1 reads SGHNT; CDR2 reads YYREEE (reference sequence). This CDR3 comprises 14 residues. V was cut by 3 bases and J by 1 base, with 7 bases left in between. Written as DNA, the CDR3 is TGTGCCAGCAGCTCCACAGGGAACACCGGGGAGCTGTTTTTT. Its translation is CASSSTGNTGELFF.

This clone appeared a single time. The CDR3 region has the DNA TGTGCCAGCAGCTTAAAGACGGTGATAGGGGCCCGCAATGAGCAGTTCTTC. Amino acids: CASSLKTVIGARNEQFF. This chain joins TRBV11-2 and TRBJ2-1, with a tentative D call TRBD1 (5 bases). In germline, CDR1 is SGHAT, CDR2 FQNNGV. This CDR3 spans 17 amino acids. With 2 bases removed from V and 6 bases from J, the gap between germline ends came to 20 bases.

This sequence joins TRBV19 and TRBJ1-5; 10 positions agree with TRBD1. V lost 5 bases, J lost 5 bases, and 6 bases stayed unmatched. CDR3 length: 15 amino acids. CDR1 LNHDA and CDR2 SQIVND come from the germline V gene (reference sequence). CDR3 loop: CASSAGQGFHQPQHF. As DNA, the CDR3 is TGTGCCAGTAGTGCGGGACAGGGGTTTCATCAGCCCCAGCATTTT.

The CDR3 loop reads CASSSRVHRGEKLFF. CDR3 in DNA: TGTGCCAGCAGCTCCCGAGTGCACCGGGGTGAAAAACTGTTTTTT. The chain uses TRBV5-8 and TRBJ1-4; D unclear. Trimming removed 3 bases at V and 7 bases at J, with 16 bases between. This CDR3 is built from 15 residues. Germline loops: CDR1 SGHTS, CDR2 YDEGEE.

This clone was observed a single time. J is TRBJ2-7 and V is TRBV28; tentatively, D is TRBD1 (6 bases). Trimming left V 7 bases short and J 5 bases short, with 21 bases between. The CDR3 sequence is 15 residues long. Germline V CDR1 and CDR2: MDHEN, SYDVKM. The CDR3 region has the DNA TGTGCCAGCATTTCTACAGGGTGGACACTCCACGAGCAGTACTTC. It encodes CASISTGWTLHEQYF.